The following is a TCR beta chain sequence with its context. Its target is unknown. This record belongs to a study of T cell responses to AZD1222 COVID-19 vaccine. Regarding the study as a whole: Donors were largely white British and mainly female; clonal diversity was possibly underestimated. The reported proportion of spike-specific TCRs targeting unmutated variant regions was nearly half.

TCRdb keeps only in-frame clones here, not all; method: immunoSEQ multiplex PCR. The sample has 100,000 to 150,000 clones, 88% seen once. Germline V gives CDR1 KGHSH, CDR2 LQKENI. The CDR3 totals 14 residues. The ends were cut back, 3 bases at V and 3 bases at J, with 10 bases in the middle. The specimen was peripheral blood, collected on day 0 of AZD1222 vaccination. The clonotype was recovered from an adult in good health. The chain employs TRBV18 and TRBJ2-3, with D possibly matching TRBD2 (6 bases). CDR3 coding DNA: TGTGCCAGCTCACCTTACCGGGAGACAGATACGCAGTATTTT. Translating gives CASSPYRETDTQYF.